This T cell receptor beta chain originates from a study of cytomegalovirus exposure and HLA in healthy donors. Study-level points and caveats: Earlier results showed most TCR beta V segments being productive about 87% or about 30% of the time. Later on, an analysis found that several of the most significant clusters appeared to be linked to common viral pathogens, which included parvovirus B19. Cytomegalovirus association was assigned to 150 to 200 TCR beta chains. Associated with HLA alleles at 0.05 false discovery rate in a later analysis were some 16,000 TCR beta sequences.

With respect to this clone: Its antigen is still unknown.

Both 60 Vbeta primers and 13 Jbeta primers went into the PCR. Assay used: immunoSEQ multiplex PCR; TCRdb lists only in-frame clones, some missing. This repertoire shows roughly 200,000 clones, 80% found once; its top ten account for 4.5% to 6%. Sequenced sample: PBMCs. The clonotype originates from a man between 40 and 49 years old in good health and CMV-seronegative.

CDR3 DNA sequence: TGTGCCAGCAGCCTCCCACAGGGGGTTTTCTACGAGCAGTACTTC. It codes for CASSLPQGVFYEQYF. The chain employs TRBV7-2 and TRBJ2-7, with 8 bases fitting TRBD1. The V and J ends lost 5 bases and 3 bases, in that order; junction bases with no gene match: 9. CDR1 is SGHTA and CDR2 is FQGNSA in the germline V gene. The CDR3 sequence is 15 residues long.